This T cell receptor beta chain came from a study of identical twins. TCRdb independently ran MiXCR on the 5' RACE reads; one entry per CDR3 protein. Among 1.5 million to 2 million distinct CDR3 sequences listed, about 32% were seen once. Trimming pared 0 bases from V and 2 bases from J, leaving 11 bases between. CDR1 and CDR2 (germline): DFQATT, SNEGSKA (reference sequence). This CDR3 region has 15 residues. No donor was unhealthy or non-Caucasian. The sequencing sample was made of cord blood. The sequence was obtained from a newborn girl in good health. The rearrangement joins TRBV20-1 to TRBJ2-1; unclear D gene. CDR3 amino acids: CSAREGSATYNEQFF. In nucleotides, the CDR3 is TGCAGTGCTAGAGAGGGAAGCGCCACCTACAATGAGCAGTTCTTC.